This record concerns one T cell receptor (beta chain) sequence. The data belong to a study of blood T cell repertoires in COVID-19. Adults between roughly 18 and 90 years of age took part from more than 20 US areas. Original handling: Reference gene primer amplification gave nucleated cell count estimates. The data were produced by immunoSEQ multiplex PCR, yet TCRdb's version contains in-frame clones alone and is incomplete. V and J calls and clone size are copied from that table; D and trimming were computed from the DNA. Counted here are a few hundred thousand clones, roughly nine tenths occurring once; the ten biggest clones make up more than 1%. V gave up 2 bases and J gave up 8 bases; unmatched junction bases: 7. The CDR3 sequence is 15 residues long. The germline gives CDR1 SGDLS, CDR2 YYNGEE.

The receptor's source is a human donor in a cohort exposed to, infected with or recovered from COVID-19 (not recorded which). The donor label of this sample is uncertain. Sequenced input: PBMCs or T cells enriched from blood (not recorded which). The chain joins TRBV9 to TRBJ1-4; TRBD1 aligns across 9 bases. The CDR3 sequence is CASSVTGGIGEKLFF. The CDR3 nucleotides read TGTGCCAGCAGCGTTACAGGGGGCATTGGAGAAAAACTGTTTTTT. The entire variable domain, with the rest obtained from reference TRBV9 and TRBJ1-4, is as follows: DSGVTQTPKHLITATGQRVTLRCSPRSGDLSVYWYQQSLDQGLQFLIQYYNGEERAKGNILERFSAQQFPDLHSELNLSSLELGDSALYFCASSVTGGIGEKLFFGSGTQLSVL.